The 21 T cell receptor beta chains below all came from one sample that was sequenced in a study of blood T cell repertoires in COVID-19. The method was immunoSEQ multiplex PCR; TCRdb's version includes in-frame clones alone and lacks a portion of them. Found here are tens of thousands of clones, about 88% of them singletons; the top ten hold approximately 2.4%. The source material was peripheral blood. The receptors derive from a human donor in a cohort sampled during active COVID-19.

The CDR3: CASSQDHLVTQYF. The CDR3 bases are TGTGCCAGCAGCCAAGATCACTTGGTTACGCAGTATTTT. The V gene is TRBV3-1 (or the pseudogene TRBV3-2), the J gene TRBJ2-3; D is uncertain. The ends were cut back, 0 bases at V and 8 bases at J, with 9 bases in the middle. The CDR3 totals 13 residues. The V gene's germline CDR1 is LGHDT and CDR2 YNNKEL (reference sequence).

This clone was found once. The genes are TRBV5-4 and TRBJ1-2; the match to TRBD1 covers 7 bases. The J segment lost 14 bases and the V segment lost 7 bases, leaving 14 bases of the junction unmatched. The CDR3 length is 12 residues. Germline V CDR1 and CDR2: SGHNT, YYREEE (reference sequence). CDR3 in amino acids: CASGWDSLYATF. The CDR3 DNA reads TGTGCCAGCGGTTGGGACAGCCTCTATGCAACCTTC.

This chain connects TRBV7-9 to TRBJ2-5, with 11 nucleotides matching TRBD1. Germline CDR1 SEHNR, CDR2 FQNEAQ (reference sequence). J lost 3 bases, V lost 5 bases, and 5 bases had no gene match. CDR3 length equals 15 residues. The CDR3 nucleotides are TGTGCCAGCAGCATAAGGGACAGGGGGGAAGAGACCCAGTACTTC. This gives the protein CASSIRDRGEETQYF.

The chain combines TRBV5-1 with TRBJ2-6; 11 positions agree with TRBD1. Germline values: CDR1 SGHRS, CDR2 YFSETQ. V shed 4 bases and J 3 bases; nucleotides not matched to a gene: 6. The CDR3 is made up of 17 amino acids. The CDR3 sequence is CASSPGQGGFGANVLTF. CDR3 in DNA: TGCGCCAGCAGCCCGGGACAGGGGGGATTTGGGGCCAACGTCCTGACTTTC.

This chain connects TRBV20-1 to TRBJ2-5; TRBD2 agrees at 9 bases. Germline values: CDR1 DFQATT, CDR2 SNEGSKA (reference sequence). CDR3 length: 13 amino acids. The ends lost 3 bases at V and 4 bases at J; junction bases unmatched: 3. CDR3 loop: CSASAGGPETQYF. CDR3 sequence (DNA): TGCAGTGCTAGTGCGGGGGGGCCAGAGACCCAGTACTTC.

This clone appeared once. CDR3 DNA sequence: TGCGCCAGCAGCCAAGATCATGGGGCCCTCTCCTACGAGCAGTACTTC. Translated: CASSQDHGALSYEQYF. The V gene is TRBV4-1, the J gene TRBJ2-7; maybe TRBD1 (5 bases). Trimming removed 0 bases at V and 0 bases at J, with 12 bases between. The CDR3 consists of 16 residues. The V gene's germline CDR1 is MGHRA and CDR2 YSYEKL.

This clone was found a few times. This chain connects TRBV9 to TRBJ1-4; 12 bases map to TRBD1. Trimming took 4 bases from V and 6 from J; bases not matched to a gene: 10. The CDR3 is 17 amino acids. Germline lookup yields CDR1 SGDLS and CDR2 YYNGEE. CDR3 protein: CASSPDPGTGGHEKLFF. The CDR3 nucleotides read TGTGCCAGCAGCCCAGACCCCGGGACAGGGGGCCATGAAAAACTGTTTTTT.

The gene calls are TRBV29-1 and TRBJ2-1; TRBD1 aligns across 11 bases. The CDR3 runs 12 residues. CDR1 SQVTM and CDR2 ANQGSEA come from the germline V gene. The trim removed 6 bases at V and 14 bases at J, leaving 9 bases unmatched. The CDR3, as DNA: TGCAGCGTCGGGACAGGGGGACCCCAGGAGTTCTTC. It encodes CSVGTGGPQEFF.

The chain uses TRBV29-1 and TRBJ1-1; D possibly corresponds to TRBD1 (5 bases). The germline CDR1 and CDR2 sequences are SQVTM and ANQGSEA. The CDR3 loop spans 12 amino acids. Trimming removed 7 bases from V and 6 bases from J, with 15 bases in between. This chain's CDR3 is CSASQGKAEAFF. The CDR3 DNA reads as TGCAGCGCAAGTCAGGGAAAGGCTGAAGCTTTCTTT.

The chain is built from TRBV27 and TRBJ1-2, with D unresolved. This CDR3 region has 13 residues. Trimming shortened V by 3 bases and J by 1 base, and 6 bases separated the two germline ends. The germline CDR1 and CDR2 sequences are MNHEY and SMNVEV (reference sequence). CDR3 bases: TGTGCCAGCAGTTTCGGTCTTAACTATGGCTACACCTTC. Protein product: CASSFGLNYGYTF.

This clone has only one observation. The chain uses TRBV19 and TRBJ1-1; no clear D. Germline-derived CDR1 and CDR2 are LNHDA and SQIVND (reference sequence). Trimming shortened V by 1 base and J by 5 bases, and 8 bases separated the two germline ends. This CDR3 spans 13 amino acids. The CDR3 protein is CASSIGTLTEAFF. CDR3 coding DNA: TGTGCCAGTAGTATAGGTACCCTAACTGAAGCTTTCTTT.

This clone has just a few counts. The genes are TRBV5-1 and TRBJ2-5; tentatively, D is TRBD2 (6 bases). Germline CDR1 is SGHRS and CDR2 is YFSETQ. This CDR3 comprises 14 residues. V lost 5 bases, J lost 3 bases, and 14 bases lay in between. CDR3 bases: TGCGCCAGCAGGCCGACGACTAGTGAAGAGACCCAGTACTTC. This gives the protein CASRPTTSEETQYF. The full variable domain, completed using reference TRBV5-1 and TRBJ2-5, is KAGVTQTPRYLIKTRGQQVTLSCSPISGHRSVSWYQQTPGQGLQFLFEYFSETQRNKGNFPGRFSGRQFSNSRSEMNVSTLELGDSALYLCASRPTTSEETQYFGPGTRLLVL.

This clone was seen just once. The chain recombines TRBV10-3 with TRBJ2-3; 8 bases align to TRBD1. CDR1 and CDR2 from the germline V gene are ENHRY and SYGVKD. The CDR3 has 16 amino acids. Trimming cost V 4 bases and J 3 bases; bases outside gene matches: 9. This CDR3 reads CAISGGQGARTDTQYF. DNA for the CDR3: TGTGCCATCAGTGGTGGGCAGGGGGCGCGGACAGATACGCAGTATTTT.

The J gene is TRBJ1-1, the V gene TRBV12-3 or TRBV12-4, with no clear D. The CDR3 spans 12 residues. Trimming took off 2 bases at V and 7 bases at J, with 8 bases between the two ends. The CDR3 loop is CASSLYEVEAFF. In nucleotides, the CDR3 is TGTGCCAGCAGTTTATATGAGGTTGAAGCTTTCTTT.

About this clone: Other DNA sequences from this sample encode an identical CDR3 as well. The J gene is TRBJ2-2, the V gene TRBV5-1; 8 bases match TRBD2. J lost 2 bases, V lost 3 bases, and 3 bases had no gene match. This CDR3 has 15 amino acids. In germline, CDR1 is SGHRS, CDR2 YFSETQ. CDR3 residues: CASSSGLVNTGELFF. CDR3 bases: TGCGCCAGCAGCTCGGGACTAGTTAACACCGGGGAGCTGTTTTTT.

This sequence joins TRBV7-2 and TRBJ2-7, with 7 bases lining up with TRBD2. CDR1 SGHTA and CDR2 FQGNSA come from the germline V gene. The CDR3 has 13 amino acids. Unmatched junction bases numbered 3, after V lost 5 bases and J lost 2 bases. The CDR3 nucleotides are TGTGCCAGCAGCGTCACTAGCGCCTACGAGCAGTACTTC. This sequence encodes CASSVTSAYEQYF.

The chain carries TRBV29-1 and TRBJ2-2, with 8 bases aligning to TRBD2. The length of the CDR3 is 13 residues. From germline, CDR1 is SQVTM and CDR2 ANQGSEA. J was trimmed by 5 bases and V by 7 bases; bases with no gene match: 6. The CDR3 DNA reads TGCAGCGCGGGGGGGCTAAAAACCGGGGAGCTGTTTTTT. This encodes CSAGGLKTGELFF.

The chain carries TRBV7-6 and TRBJ1-6; 8 bases map to TRBD1. CDR1 is SGHVS and CDR2 is FNYEAQ in the germline V gene. CDR3 length equals 16 residues. With V trimmed by 1 base and J by 7 bases, 6 bases remained unmatched. The CDR3 reads CASSLGGQAGNSPLHF. For the CDR3, the DNA is TGTGCCAGCAGCTTAGGGGGACAGGCGGGGAATTCACCCCTCCACTTT.

This chain's CDR3 is CASSSVAGGTDTQYF. The CDR3 DNA is TGCGCCAGCAGCTCGGTAGCGGGAGGCACAGATACGCAGTATTTT. V gene TRBV5-1 combines with J gene TRBJ2-3; 9 positions match TRBD2. Germline values: CDR1 SGHRS, CDR2 YFSETQ. Trimming took 3 bases from V and 1 from J; bases not matched to a gene: 3. This CDR3 is built from 15 residues.

As regards this clone: The same CDR3 also results from other DNA sequences found in this sample. The genes are TRBV30 and TRBJ2-3, with unresolved D. The CDR3 length is 12 residues. Trimming pared 0 bases from V and 4 bases from J, leaving 5 bases between. Germline V gives CDR1 GTSNPN, CDR2 SVGIG (reference sequence). This chain's CDR3 is CAWSVLSDTQYF. CDR3 sequence (DNA): TGTGCCTGGAGTGTACTGTCAGATACGCAGTATTTT.

The chain is built from TRBV15 and TRBJ1-5, with TRBD1 as a possible D gene (6 bases). V was trimmed by 0 bases and J by 4 bases, leaving 16 bases between them. Germline CDR1 and CDR2: LNHNV and YYDKDF (reference sequence). The CDR3 is 17 amino acids. The CDR3 nucleotides read TGTGCCACCAGCAGAGACTCATCGGCAGGGGCAAATCAGCCCCAGCATTTT. This sequence encodes CATSRDSSAGANQPQHF.